These T cell receptor beta chains were read from a single sample in a study of regulatory T cells in long-lasting Graves disease. TCRdb reprocessed the multiplex PCR reads via MiXCR and lists one record per CDR3 protein. The sample carries 400,000 or so distinct CDR3 sequences, 23% recorded once. Sequenced here: peripheral blood mononuclear cells (PBMCs), sampled when the disease was refractory, from a patient treated with antithyroid drugs. The receptors come from a female donor with Graves disease. CDR3s include the opening cysteine and the closing phenylalanine or tryptophan. Each record gives: clone size, J gene, V gene, D gene, CDR3 DNA, CDR3 protein. The D gene is left open where the match is weak. Part of the rows lack a size; the others show once, few, many or a class for expanded clones.

many,TRBJ1-2,TRBV29-1,NA,TGCAGCGTTGAACTGGCAGACTATGGCTACACCTTC,CSVELADYGYTF
many,TRBJ2-2,TRBV11-2,TRBD2,TGTGCCAGCAGCTCGAGGACTAGCGGGGCCGGGGAGCTGTTTTTT,CASSSRTSGAGELFF
few,TRBJ1-5,TRBV6-1,TRBD1,TGTGCCAGCAGATCCGTGACAGGGGGAGATTTAAGCAATCAGCCCCAGCATTTT,CASRSVTGGDLSNQPQHF
many,TRBJ2-7,TRBV20-1,TRBD1,TGCAGTGCTAATTACAGGGGATCCTACGAGCAGTACTTC,CSANYRGSYEQYF
few,TRBJ2-7,TRBV28,NA,TGTGCCAGCAGGATACGGGACATGAATTACGAGCAGTACTTC,CASRIRDMNYEQYF
NA,TRBJ2-5,TRBV7-9,NA,TGTGCCAGCAGCCCGGCGGGACCCACCACTAGGACCCAGTACTTC,CASSPAGPTTRTQYF
NA,TRBJ2-7,TRBV20-1,TRBD1,TGCAGTGCTAGTAGGCCGGGACAGACCTACGAGCAGTACTTC,CSASRPGQTYEQYF
NA,TRBJ2-7,TRBV7-9,TRBD1,TGTGCCAGCAGCTCCGGACAGGGGTTATACGAGCAGTACTTC,CASSSGQGLYEQYF
few,TRBJ2-5,TRBV3-1,TRBD2,TGTGCCAGCAGCCAAGGGCGGCTAGCGGGAAGGGAGACCCAGTACTTC,CASSQGRLAGRETQYF
few,TRBJ2-5,TRBV7-8,NA,TGTGCCAGCAGCTTACTTGGGGGAGGTCTTTATCAAGAGACCCAGTACTTC,CASSLLGGGLYQETQYF
NA,TRBJ2-2,TRBV20-1,NA,TGCAGTGCTAGAGATCTCAGGCTAGCGAGGAACACCGGGGAGCTGTTTTTT,CSARDLRLARNTGELFF
many,TRBJ1-1,TRBV2,NA,TGTGCCAGCAGCCACAGGGACACTGAAGCTTTCTTT,CASSHRDTEAFF
many,TRBJ1-1,TRBV27,NA,TGTGCCAGCAGTTTACAGCGTGGACAGACACGGGAAGCTTTCTTT,CASSLQRGQTREAFF
few,TRBJ2-5,TRBV20-1,NA,TGCAGTGCTAGAACAGGAAAGCAAGAGACCCAGTACTTC,CSARTGKQETQYF
many,TRBJ2-7,TRBV18,NA,TGTGCCAGCTCACCGGACACGGGGGGCGGCGAGCAGTACTTC,CASSPDTGGGEQYF
NA,TRBJ2-7,TRBV7-9,TRBD2,TGTGCCAGCAGCCCCGTAGCGGGGTACCCCTACGAGCAGCACTTC,CASSPVAGYPYEQHF
many,TRBJ2-7,TRBV28,TRBD1,TGTGCCAGCAGTTTGACAGGGGGCTCTGGCGAGCAGTACTTC,CASSLTGGSGEQYF
NA,TRBJ2-3,TRBV29-1,TRBD1,TGCAGCGGTGAACAGGGGACAGATACGCAGTATTTT,CSGEQGTDTQYF
few,TRBJ2-6,TRBV5-1,NA,TGCGCCAGCAGCTTGGTCCCAGGTCAAACCTCTGGGGCCAACGTCCTGACTTTC,CASSLVPGQTSGANVLTF
many,TRBJ2-5,TRBV4-1,NA,TGCGCCAGCAGCCGGACGGCCTCCGGAGAGACCCAGTACTTC,CASSRTASGETQYF
NA,TRBJ2-5,TRBV14,NA,TGTGCCAGCAGCCAAGACGGCCTGGTCATGGAGTACCAAGAGACCCAGTACTTC,CASSQDGLVMEYQETQYF
few,TRBJ2-7,TRBV2,NA,TGTGCCAGCAGTGAAACAGGATTCTCCTACGAGCAGTACTTC,CASSETGFSYEQYF
many,TRBJ1-4,TRBV28,NA,TGTGCCTGCAGTCCCGCCCCAGCGGCGAAACTGTTTTTT,CACSPAPAAKLFF
few,TRBJ2-7,TRBV9,NA,TGTGCCAGCAGCAATACGATCGGGACCGGGCCCTACGAGCAGTACTTC,CASSNTIGTGPYEQYF
few,TRBJ1-1,TRBV5-1,NA,TGCGCCAGCAGCTTGGCCATCGGGGCCGACACTGAAGCTTTCTTT,CASSLAIGADTEAFF
many,TRBJ1-6,TRBV12-3/TRBV12-4,NA,TGTGCCAGCAGCTTTAGGTCCTATAATTCACCCCTCCACTTT,CASSFRSYNSPLHF
NA,TRBJ1-2,TRBV7-9,NA,TGTGCCAGCAGCTTAGAGGCCCCCCCGACGAACTATGGCTACACCTTC,CASSLEAPPTNYGYTF
few,TRBJ2-5,TRBV29-1,NA,TGCAGCGGGGGTACAACTCTAGAGACCCAGTACTTC,CSGGTTLETQYF
many,TRBJ2-7,TRBV12-3/TRBV12-4,TRBD2,TGTGCCAGCAGTCCGCGAGAGCTAGCGGGAGGACTCGAGCAGTACTTC,CASSPRELAGGLEQYF
many,TRBJ2-5,TRBV7-2,NA,TGTGCCACCTCCAACACGGCTGGAGAGACCCAGTACTTC,CATSNTAGETQYF
few,TRBJ2-7,TRBV20-1,TRBD2,TGCAGTGCCACGGGACTAGCGGGAGTATGGGTCGGCGAGCAGTACTTC,CSATGLAGVWVGEQYF
few,TRBJ1-4,TRBV7-2,NA,TGTGCCAGCAGCTTAGTGGCGAGCCATACCGAAAAACTGTTTTTT,CASSLVASHTEKLFF
NA,TRBJ2-5,TRBV7-6,NA,TGTGCCAGCAGACGGACAGCAAAAGAGACCCAGTACTTC,CASRRTAKETQYF
many,TRBJ2-5,TRBV10-3,NA,TGTGCCATCAGTGAGCCCACCAGGGGTGGGGAGACCCAGTACTTC,CAISEPTRGGETQYF
few,TRBJ2-2,TRBV7-2,TRBD2,TGTGCCAGCAGCTTAATACTAGCGGCAAACACCGGGGAGCTGTTTTTT,CASSLILAANTGELFF
few,TRBJ2-1,TRBV6-1,NA,TGTGCCAGCAGTGCCCGCCCCGCGGGGCCCTACAATGAGCAGTTCTTC,CASSARPAGPYNEQFF
many,TRBJ1-1,TRBV28,NA,TGTGCCAGCAGCAACCCAGGGCGGGGCCTCATGAACACTGAAGCTTTCTTT,CASSNPGRGLMNTEAFF
once,TRBJ2-1,TRBV7-9,TRBD2,TGTGCCAGCAGACCCCAGACTAGCGCCTCATCCTACAATGAGCAGTTCTTC,CASRPQTSASSYNEQFF
many,TRBJ2-6,TRBV2,NA,TGTGCCAGCATCGGCCTCTCTGGGGCCAACGTCCTGACTTTC,CASIGLSGANVLTF
NA,TRBJ1-2,TRBV29-1,NA,TGCAGCGTTGAAAGGGGATATGGCTACACCTTC,CSVERGYGYTF
few,TRBJ2-5,TRBV3-1,NA,TGTGCCAGCACGCAGGACTACGTATCGGAGACCCAGTACTTC,CASTQDYVSETQYF
few,TRBJ2-7,TRBV18,TRBD2,TGTGCCAGCTCATTAGCGGGAGGGATGAGCGAGCAGTACTTC,CASSLAGGMSEQYF
NA,TRBJ2-7,TRBV10-3,NA,TGTGCCATCAGTGTAGGAGACGAGCAGTACTTC,CAISVGDEQYF
few,TRBJ2-7,TRBV7-9,NA,TGTGCCAGCAGCCCAACAACAACAGAGGCTTACGAGCAGTACTTC,CASSPTTTEAYEQYF
many,TRBJ1-5,TRBV28,TRBD1,TGTGCCAGCAGTTTGACAGGGTCAACGAGCAATCAGCCCCAGCATTTT,CASSLTGSTSNQPQHF
few,TRBJ2-7,TRBV28,NA,TGTGCCAGCAGTTCCGCGGTGATTCGAACTAAGGCGTACGAGCAGTACTTC,CASSSAVIRTKAYEQYF
many,TRBJ2-4,TRBV7-2,TRBD2,TGTGCCAGCAGCTTACTAGCGGGAGAGGGAAACATTCAGTACTTC,CASSLLAGEGNIQYF